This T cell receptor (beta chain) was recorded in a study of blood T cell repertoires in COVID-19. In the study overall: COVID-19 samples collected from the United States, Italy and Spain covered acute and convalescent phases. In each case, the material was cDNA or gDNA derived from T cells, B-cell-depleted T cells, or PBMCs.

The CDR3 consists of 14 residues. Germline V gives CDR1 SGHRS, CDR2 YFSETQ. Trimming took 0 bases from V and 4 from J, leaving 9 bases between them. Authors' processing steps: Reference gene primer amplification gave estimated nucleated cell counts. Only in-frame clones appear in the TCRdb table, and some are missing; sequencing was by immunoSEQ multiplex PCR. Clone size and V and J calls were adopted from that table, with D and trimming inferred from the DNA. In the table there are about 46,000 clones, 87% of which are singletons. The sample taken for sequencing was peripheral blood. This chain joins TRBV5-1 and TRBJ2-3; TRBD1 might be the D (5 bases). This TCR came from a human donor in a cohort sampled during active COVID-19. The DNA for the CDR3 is TGCGCCAGCAGCTTGGGACAGCTTGCAGATACGCAGTATTTT. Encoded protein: CASSLGQLADTQYF.